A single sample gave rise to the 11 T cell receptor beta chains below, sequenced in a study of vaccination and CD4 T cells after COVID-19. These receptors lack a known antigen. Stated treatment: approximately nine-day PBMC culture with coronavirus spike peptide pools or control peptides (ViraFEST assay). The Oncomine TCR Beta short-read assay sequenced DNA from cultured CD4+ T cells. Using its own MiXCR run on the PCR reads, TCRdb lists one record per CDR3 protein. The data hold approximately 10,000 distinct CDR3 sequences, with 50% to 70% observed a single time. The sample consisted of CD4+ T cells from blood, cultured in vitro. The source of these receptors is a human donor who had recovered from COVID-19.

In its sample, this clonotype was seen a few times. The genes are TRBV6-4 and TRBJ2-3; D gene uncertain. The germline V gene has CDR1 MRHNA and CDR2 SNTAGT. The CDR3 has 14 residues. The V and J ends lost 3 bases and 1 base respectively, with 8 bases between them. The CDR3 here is CASSEVQGTDTQYF. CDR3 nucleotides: TGTGCCAGCAGTGAGGTGCAGGGCACAGATACGCAGTATTTT.

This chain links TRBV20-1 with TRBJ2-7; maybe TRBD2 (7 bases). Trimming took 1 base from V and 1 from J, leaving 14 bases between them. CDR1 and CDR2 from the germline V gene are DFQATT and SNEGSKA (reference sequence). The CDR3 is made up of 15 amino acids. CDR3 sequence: CSARGRGGGSYEQYF. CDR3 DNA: TGCAGTGCTAGAGGGCGGGGAGGGGGTTCCTACGAGCAGTACTTC.

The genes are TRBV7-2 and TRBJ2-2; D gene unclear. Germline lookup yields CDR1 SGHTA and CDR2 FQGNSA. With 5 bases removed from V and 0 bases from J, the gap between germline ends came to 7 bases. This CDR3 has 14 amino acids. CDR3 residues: CASSDGPNTGELFF. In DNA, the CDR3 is TGTGCCAGCAGCGACGGACCGAACACCGGGGAGCTGTTTTTT.

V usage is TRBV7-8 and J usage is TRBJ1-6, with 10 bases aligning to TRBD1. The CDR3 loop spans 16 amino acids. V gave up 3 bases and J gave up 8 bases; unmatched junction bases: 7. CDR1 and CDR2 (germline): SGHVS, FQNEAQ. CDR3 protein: CASSLVVGTGDSPLHF. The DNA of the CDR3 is TGTGCCAGCAGCTTGGTAGTGGGGACAGGGGATTCACCCCTCCACTTT.

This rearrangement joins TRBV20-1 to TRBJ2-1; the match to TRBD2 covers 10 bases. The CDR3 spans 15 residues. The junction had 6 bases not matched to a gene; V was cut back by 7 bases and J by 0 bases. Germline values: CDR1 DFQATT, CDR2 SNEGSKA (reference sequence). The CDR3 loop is CSGLAGEGSYNEQFF. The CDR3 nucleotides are TGCAGTGGCCTAGCGGGAGAGGGCTCCTACAATGAGCAGTTCTTC.

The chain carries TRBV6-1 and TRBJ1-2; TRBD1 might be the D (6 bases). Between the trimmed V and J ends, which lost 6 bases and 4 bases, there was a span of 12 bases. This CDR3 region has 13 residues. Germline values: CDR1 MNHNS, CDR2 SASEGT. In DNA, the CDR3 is TGTGCCAGCAGCCACAGGGATCGCTATGGCTACACCTTC. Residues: CASSHRDRYGYTF.

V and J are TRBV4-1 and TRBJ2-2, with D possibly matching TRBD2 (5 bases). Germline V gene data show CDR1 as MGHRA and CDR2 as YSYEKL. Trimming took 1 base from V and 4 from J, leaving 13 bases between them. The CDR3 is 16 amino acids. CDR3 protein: CASSQVLRGRTGELFF. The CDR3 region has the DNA TGCGCCAGCAGCCAAGTATTGAGAGGGCGCACCGGGGAGCTGTTTTTT.

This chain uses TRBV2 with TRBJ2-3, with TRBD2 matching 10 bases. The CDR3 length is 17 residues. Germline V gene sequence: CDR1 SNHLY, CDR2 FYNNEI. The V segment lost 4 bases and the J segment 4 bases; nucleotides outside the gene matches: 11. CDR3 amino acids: CASSGWTSGRGADTQYF. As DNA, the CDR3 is TGTGCCAGCAGTGGGTGGACTAGCGGTCGGGGGGCAGATACGCAGTATTTT.

In DNA, the CDR3 is TGCGCCAGCAGCCAGGCGGACAGGGTATCATCGGAGACCCAGTACTTC. Its protein is CASSQADRVSSETQYF. The chain uses TRBV4-1 and TRBJ2-7; the match to TRBD1 covers 8 bases. The end of the DNA aligns better with TRBJ2-5, so the J call may be wrong. Germline assignment: CDR1 MGHRA and CDR2 YSYEKL. The CDR3 spans 16 residues.

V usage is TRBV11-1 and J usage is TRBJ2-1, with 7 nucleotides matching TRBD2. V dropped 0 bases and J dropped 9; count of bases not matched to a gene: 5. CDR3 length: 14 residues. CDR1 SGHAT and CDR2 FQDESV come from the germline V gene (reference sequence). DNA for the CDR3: TGTGCCAGCAGCTTAGCGGGAGGGCCTGGTGAGCAGTTCTTC. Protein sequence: CASSLAGGPGEQFF.

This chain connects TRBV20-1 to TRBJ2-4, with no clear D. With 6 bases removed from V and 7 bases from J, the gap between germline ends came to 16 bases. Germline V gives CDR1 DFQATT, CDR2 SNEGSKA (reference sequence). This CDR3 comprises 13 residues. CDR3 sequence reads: CSASRLAGNIQYF. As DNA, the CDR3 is TGCAGTGCCTCACGACTTGCCGGGAACATTCAGTACTTC.